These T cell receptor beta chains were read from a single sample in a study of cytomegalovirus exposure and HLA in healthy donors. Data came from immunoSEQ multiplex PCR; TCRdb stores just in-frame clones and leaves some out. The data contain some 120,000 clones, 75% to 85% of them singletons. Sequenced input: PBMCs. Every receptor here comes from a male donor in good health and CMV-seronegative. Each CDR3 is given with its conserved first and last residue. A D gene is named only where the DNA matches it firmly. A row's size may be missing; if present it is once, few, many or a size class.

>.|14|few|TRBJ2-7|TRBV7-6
CASSLAAEFDEQYF
TGTGCCAGCAGCTTAGCAGCGGAGTTCGACGAGCAGTACTTC
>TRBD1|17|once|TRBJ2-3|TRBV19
CASSIRSMTGALDTQYF
TGTGCCAGTAGTATAAGGAGTATGACAGGGGCTTTGGATACGCAGTATTTT
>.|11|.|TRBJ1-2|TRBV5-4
CASSKQDDYTF
TGTGCCAGCAGCAAACAGGATGACTACACCTTC
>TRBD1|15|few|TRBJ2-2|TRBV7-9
CASSLADRAGGELFF
TGTGCCAGCAGCTTAGCGGACAGGGCAGGCGGGGAGCTGTTTTTT
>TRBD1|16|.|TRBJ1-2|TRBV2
CASSEGKGRGRHGYTF
TGTGCCAGCAGTGAAGGTAAAGGCAGGGGGCGCCATGGCTACACCTTC
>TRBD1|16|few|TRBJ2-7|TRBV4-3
CASSQEEGTGGYEQYF
TGCGCCAGCAGCCAAGAAGAGGGGACAGGGGGCTACGAGCAGTACTTC
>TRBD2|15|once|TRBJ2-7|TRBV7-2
CASSTWGGSLYEQYF
TGTGCCAGCAGCACCTGGGGCGGGAGTTTGTACGAGCAGTACTTC
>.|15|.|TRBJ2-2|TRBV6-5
CASSLEQAVTGELFF
TGTGCCAGCAGTTTGGAACAGGCAGTCACCGGGGAGCTGTTTTTT
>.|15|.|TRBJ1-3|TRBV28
CASRFPAPGGNTIYF
TGTGCCAGCAGATTCCCAGCCCCGGGTGGAAACACCATATATTTT
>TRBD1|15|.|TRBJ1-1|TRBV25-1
CASSDLQDRGMEAFF
TGTGCCAGCAGTGACCTACAGGACAGGGGGATGGAGGCTTTCTTT
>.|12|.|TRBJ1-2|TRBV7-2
CASTTGTYGYTF
TGTGCCAGCACTACGGGAACCTATGGCTACACCTTC
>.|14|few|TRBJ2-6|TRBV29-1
CSARDTSGANGLTF
TGCAGCGCTCGGGACACCTCTGGGGCCAACGGCCTGACTTTC
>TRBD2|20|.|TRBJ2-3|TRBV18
CASSPPSSASGGWWSDTQYF
TGTGCCAGCTCACCACCGTCCTCGGCTAGCGGGGGGTGGTGGTCAGATACGCAGTATTTT